This TCR beta chain was documented in a study of regulatory T cells in long-lasting Graves disease. Study-level results: For persistent Graves' patients, TCR diversity was lower than for newly diagnosed ones.

The time point: persistent/refractory GD, antithyroid drugs over 5 years with positive TRAb. Extracted PBMC RNA gave rise to the TCR library. Graves' disease diagnosis followed American Thyroid Association guidelines. Library construction for TCR beta used iRepertoire HTBI primers and Arm-PCR of CDR3 regions. Each CDR3 protein gets one entry after TCRdb re-called the multiplex PCR reads with MiXCR. The repertoire holds a few hundred thousand distinct CDR3 sequences, with about 25% as singletons. This clonotype was counted many times. Its antigen is undetermined. The TCR originated in a female donor with Graves disease. Sequenced here: peripheral blood mononuclear cells (PBMCs), sampled when the disease was refractory, from a patient treated with antithyroid drugs.

CDR3 DNA: TGTGCCAGCAGTTTATCCGCAGGCAGGTTGCTCTACGAGCAGTACTTC. Residues: CASSLSAGRLLYEQYF. The chain is built from TRBV28 and TRBJ2-7; D not resolved. V was trimmed by 1 base and J by 3 bases, leaving 16 bases between them. Germline V gene lookup returns CDR1 MDHEN and CDR2 SYDVKM. The CDR3 is made up of 16 amino acids.